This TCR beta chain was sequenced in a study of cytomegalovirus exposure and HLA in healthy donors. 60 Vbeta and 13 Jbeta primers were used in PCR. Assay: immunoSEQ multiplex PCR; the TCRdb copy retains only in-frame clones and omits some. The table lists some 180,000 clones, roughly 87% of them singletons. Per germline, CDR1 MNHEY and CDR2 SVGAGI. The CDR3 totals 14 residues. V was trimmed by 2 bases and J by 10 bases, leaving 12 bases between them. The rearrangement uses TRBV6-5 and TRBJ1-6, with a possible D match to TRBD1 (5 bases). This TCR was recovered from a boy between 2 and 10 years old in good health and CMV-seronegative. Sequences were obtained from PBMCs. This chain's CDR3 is CASSYPGGQSPLHF. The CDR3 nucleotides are TGTGCCAGCAGTTACCCCGGGGGTCAATCACCCCTCCACTTT.